The 8 T cell receptor beta chains in this list originate from one sample, sequenced in a study of T cells in Graves' hyperthyroidism and ophthalmopathy. The investigators amplified TCR beta CDR3 regions from RNA transcripts. HTBI primers were employed in a first-round RT-PCR of the TCR CDR3. One entry per CDR3 protein, called by TCRdb with MiXCR from the multiplex PCR reads. The profile shows hundreds of thousands of distinct CDR3 sequences, 38% of them singletons. Sequenced: blood. Every receptor here comes from a man aged 18 to 30 with Graves' hyperthyroidism.

The gene calls are TRBV29-1 and TRBJ1-1; D might be TRBD1 (5 bases). Germline V gene lookup returns CDR1 SQVTM and CDR2 ANQGSEA. CDR3 length equals 18 residues. V was cut by 4 bases and J by 4 bases, with 28 bases left in between. CDR3 sequence: CSVVGMQGPGEVGTEAFF. In DNA, the CDR3 is TGCAGCGTTGTTGGCATGCAGGGTCCCGGGGAGGTTGGCACTGAAGCTTTCTTT. The full variable domain, its missing parts supplied by reference TRBV29-1 and TRBJ1-1, is SAVISQKPSRDICQRGTSLTIQCQVDSQVTMMFWYRQQPGQSLTLIATANQGSEATYESGFVIDKFPISRPNLTFSTLTVSNMSPEDSSIYLCSVVGMQGPGEVGTEAFFGQGTRLTVV.

This clonotype occurred a few times. The rearrangement uses TRBV14 and TRBJ1-3; a possible D gene is TRBD1 (5 bases). Between the trimmed V and J ends, which lost 2 bases and 1 base, there was a span of 9 bases. Germline loops: CDR1 SGHDN, CDR2 FVKESK. The CDR3 is made up of 15 amino acids. CDR3 loop: CASSQPGTSGNTIYF. For the CDR3, the DNA is TGTGCCAGCAGCCAACCGGGGACGTCTGGAAACACCATATATTTT.

The chain joins TRBV7-3 to TRBJ2-7; 7 positions match TRBD2. V trimming: 0 bases; J trimming: 6 bases; junction bases outside the gene matches: 5. CDR3 length: 14 residues. Germline V gene data show CDR1 as SGHTA and CDR2 as FQGTGA. This chain's CDR3 is CASSLTGGGGEQYF. CDR3 DNA: TGTGCCAGCAGCTTAACGGGCGGGGGAGGCGAGCAGTACTTC.

In the case of this clonotype: Mismatch with germline at one junction end may stem from a read error. J is TRBJ1-4 and V is TRBV6-5; TRBD1 is a possible D gene (5 bases). CDR1 is MNHEY, CDR2 SVGAGI, per germline. The CDR3 is made up of 15 amino acids. In DNA form, the CDR3 reads TGTGCCATCAGTTACTCCGGGACGGCTAATGAAAAACTGTTTTTT. Translated: CAISYSGTANEKLFF.

This clonotype came up many times. One junction end disagrees with the germline gene, perhaps due to a read error. The chain carries TRBV4-1 and TRBJ2-7; D is unclear. Germline lookup yields CDR1 MGHRA and CDR2 YSYEKL. CDR3 size: 11 residues. The CDR3 nucleotides are TGTGCCAGCAGCCAAGGACACGAGCAGTACTTC. The encoded protein is CASSQGHEQYF.

This clonotype was detected ten times or more. V gene TRBV7-2 combines with J gene TRBJ1-6; D might be TRBD1 (6 bases). Germline lookup yields CDR1 SGHTA and CDR2 FQGNSA. The CDR3 runs 14 residues. V was trimmed by 6 bases and J by 7 bases, leaving 13 bases between them. Here the CDR3 reads CASSRRTVNSPLHF. The CDR3 coding sequence is TGTGCCAGCAGTCGCCGGACAGTAAATTCACCCCTCCACTTT.

Worth noting for this clonotype: This clone may be a read error of a much larger clone one base away. CDR3 in DNA: TGTGCCATCAGTTCCGGGACAGGGCTCTACGAGCAGTACTTC. Residues: CAISSGTGLYEQYF. The chain couples TRBV10-3 to TRBJ2-7; 9 positions agree with TRBD1. CDR3 length equals 14 residues. CDR1 ENHRY and CDR2 SYGVKD come from the germline V gene. The V and J ends lost 5 bases and 3 bases, in that order; junction bases with no gene match: 5.

This clonotype was observed at least ten times. This chain connects TRBV15 to TRBJ2-5; D is uncertain. The CDR3 loop spans 14 amino acids. V lost 2 bases to trimming and J lost 7 bases, with 14 bases between them. CDR1 is LNHNV, CDR2 YYDKDF, per germline (reference sequence). CDR3 region: CATSRLGRPGTQYF. DNA for the CDR3: TGTGCCACCAGCAGACTGGGCCGGCCCGGGACCCAGTACTTC. Full variable domain (rest looked up from reference TRBV15 and TRBJ2-5): DAMVIQNPRYQVTQFGKPVTLSCSQTLNHNVMYWYQQKSSQAPKLLFHYYDKDFNNEADTPDNFQSRRPNTSFCFLDIRSPGLGDTAMYLCATSRLGRPGTQYFGPGTRLLVL.